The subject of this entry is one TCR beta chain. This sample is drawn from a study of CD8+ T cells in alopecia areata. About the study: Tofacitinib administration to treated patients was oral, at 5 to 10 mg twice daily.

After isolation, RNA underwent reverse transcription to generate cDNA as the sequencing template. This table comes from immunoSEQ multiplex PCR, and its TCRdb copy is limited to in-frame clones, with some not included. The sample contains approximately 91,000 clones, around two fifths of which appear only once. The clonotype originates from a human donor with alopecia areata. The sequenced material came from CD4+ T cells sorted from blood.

As DNA, the CDR3 is TGTGCCATCAGTGATGACAGACTCATGAACACTGAAGCTTTCTTT. Amino acid sequence: CAISDDRLMNTEAFF. This sequence joins TRBV10-3 and TRBJ1-1; D is possibly TRBD1 (5 bases). V lost 3 bases and J 0 bases, leaving 11 bases between the germline ends. Germline lookup yields CDR1 ENHRY and CDR2 SYGVKD. The CDR3 is 15 residues long.